This TCR beta chain was documented in a study of T cells in Graves' hyperthyroidism and ophthalmopathy. Germline lookup yields CDR1 MNHEY and CDR2 SMNVEV (reference sequence). This CDR3 is built from 13 residues. The V gene lost 4 bases and the J gene lost 7 bases, with 11 bases spanning the gap. Authors of the study amplified TCR beta CDR3 regions from RNA transcripts. The HTBI primer set was used in a first-round RT-PCR of the TCR CDR3. Using its own MiXCR run on the multiplex PCR reads, TCRdb lists one record per CDR3 protein. The profile shows some 620,000 distinct CDR3 sequences, 15% to 20% of them singletons. This clonotype has a count of ten or more. Its antigen is not identified. Regarding the study as a whole: Before onset, ophthalmopathy was predicted by the model a median approximately 6.6 months earlier. Researchers report that a 13 V-J model separated ophthalmopathy from stable hyperthyroidism.

Exclusion criteria comprised uncontrolled infection, other autoimmune disease, pregnancy or lactation. The sequenced material came from blood. The chain has TRBV27 and TRBJ2-1; TRBD2 is a possible D gene (5 bases). This clonotype originated in a woman aged 30 to 39 with Graves' hyperthyroidism. CDR3 region: CASSSGLWNEQFF. The CDR3 DNA sequence: TGTGCCAGCAGTTCGGGATTGTGGAATGAGCAGTTCTTC.